The entry below gives a single TCR beta chain sequence along with its context. In the authors' workflow: The assay estimated nucleated cells by amplifying reference gene primers. Generated by immunoSEQ multiplex PCR, the TCRdb table keeps only in-frame clones and is missing some. V and J calls plus clone size are reproduced from that table; the DNA served to infer D and trimming. The data show around 230,000 clones, about 79% seen once. V lost 5 bases and J lost 3; bases outside the gene matches: 6. Germline CDR1 is SGHTA and CDR2 is FQGNSA. The CDR3 loop spans 15 amino acids. This sample is part of a study of blood T cell repertoires in COVID-19. About the study: Samples representing acute and convalescent COVID-19 were sourced from the United States, Italy and Spain. In each case, the material was cDNA or gDNA derived from T cells, B-cell-depleted T cells, or PBMCs.

The material sequenced was peripheral blood. The chain joins TRBV7-2 to TRBJ2-7, with TRBD2 matching 11 bases. The sequence came from a man aged 40-55 years who had recovered from COVID-19. The CDR3 here is CASSISGTSGYEQYF. CDR3 nucleotides: TGTGCCAGCAGCATTTCCGGGACTAGCGGCTACGAGCAGTACTTC.